This T cell receptor (beta chain) was observed in a study of cytomegalovirus exposure and HLA in healthy donors. Use of 60 Vbeta and 13 Jbeta primers characterized the PCR. Repertoires were generated with immunoSEQ multiplex PCR, while TCRdb's copy carries only in-frame clones and drops some. The sample carries 150,000 to 160,000 clones, approximately 84% recorded once. Germline V gives CDR1 SGHVS, CDR2 FQNEAQ. Trimming pared 0 bases from V and 9 bases from J, leaving 9 bases between. There are 14 residues in the CDR3. The rearrangement links TRBV7-8 to TRBJ1-6; perhaps TRBD1 as D (5 bases). Sequenced: PBMCs. This receptor was taken from a woman under 30 in good health and CMV-seronegative. The CDR3 region has the DNA TGTGCCAGCAGCTTAGCCCAGGGAAGTTCACCCCTCCACTTT. Protein: CASSLAQGSSPLHF.